The subject of this entry is one TCR beta chain. Its antigen is not identified. Clones were read by immunoSEQ multiplex PCR, and TCRdb kept only the in-frame ones, dropping some. The table lists 57,000 or so clones, around 90% of them singletons. The sample originates from a study of cytomegalovirus exposure and HLA in healthy donors. Study-level findings and limits: Cytomegalovirus association was assigned to 150 to 200 TCR beta chains. For cytomegalovirus status, the classifier reportedly gave diagnoses with high specificity and sensitivity.

The germline CDR1 and CDR2 sequences are MNHNS and SASEGT. This CDR3 contains 17 residues. V was cut by 2 bases and J by 7 bases, with 24 bases left in between. The receptor comes from a woman under 40 in good health and CMV-seronegative. The chain has TRBV6-1 and TRBJ2-7; D perhaps matches TRBD2 (6 bases). Sequencing input: PBMCs. The CDR3: CASSEKRVQGIDHEQYF. In nucleotides, the CDR3 is TGTGCCAGCAGTGAAAAGCGGGTCCAAGGGATAGACCATGAGCAGTACTTC.